Shown below are 23 T cell receptor beta chains from a single sample sequenced in a study of cytomegalovirus exposure and HLA in healthy donors. The PCR made use of 60 Vbeta and 13 Jbeta primers. Only in-frame clones appear in the TCRdb table, and some are missing; sequencing was by immunoSEQ multiplex PCR. The repertoire includes 150,000 to 200,000 clones, about 85% of them detected once, and 1% sits in the top ten. The specimen sequenced was PBMCs. Receptors originate from a boy aged 2 to 10 in good health and CMV-seronegative.

CDR3 region: CASSGQLGNTIYF. The CDR3 coding sequence is TGCGCCAGCAGCGGACAGCTAGGAAACACCATATATTTT. V gene TRBV10-1 combines with J gene TRBJ1-3; tentative D call: TRBD1 (6 bases). This CDR3 is built from 13 residues. V dropped 6 bases and J dropped 4 bases, with 10 bases sitting between them. Germline V gene lookup returns CDR1 WNHNN and CDR2 SYGVQD (reference sequence).

The chain joins TRBV13 to TRBJ2-1; 7 bases match TRBD1. V dropped 0 bases and J dropped 0; count of bases not matched to a gene: 2. The CDR3 has 16 residues. Germline CDR1 is PRHDT and CDR2 is FYEKMQ (reference sequence). The CDR3: CASSLGQGFSYNEQFF. The DNA for the CDR3 is TGTGCCAGCAGCTTAGGACAGGGGTTCTCCTACAATGAGCAGTTCTTC.

Notes on this clone: The junction departs from germline at one end; a sequencing error may be responsible. This sequence joins TRBV7-9 and TRBJ2-1; possible D gene TRBD2, 6 bases. The CDR3 runs to 17 residues. Germline V gives CDR1 SEHNR, CDR2 FQNEAQ (reference sequence). CDR3 bases: TGTTCCAGCAGCCCACCAACGCGGGGTACATCCTACAATGAGCAGTTCTTC. Its protein product is CSSSPPTRGTSYNEQFF.

V is TRBV18 and J is TRBJ2-3, with a tentative D call TRBD2 (5 bases). CDR3 size: 15 residues. CDR1 and CDR2 from the germline V gene are KGHSH and LQKENI. Deletions cut 6 bases from V and 0 bases from J, with 13 bases between. The CDR3 here is CASSEGRPSTDTQYF. The CDR3 DNA sequence: TGTGCCAGCTCCGAAGGGAGACCTAGCACAGATACGCAGTATTTT.

The chain uses TRBV5-1 and TRBJ2-3, with D possibly TRBD1 on 6 matching bases. The V gene lost 4 bases and the J gene lost 4 bases, with 13 bases spanning the gap. Germline CDR1 and CDR2: SGHRS and YFSETQ. The CDR3 spans 14 residues. The CDR3 bases are TGCGCCAGCAGCCCTAGGACAGCCGCAGATACGCAGTATTTT. This translates into CASSPRTAADTQYF. Full variable domain (remainder filled in from reference TRBV5-1 and TRBJ2-3): KAGVTQTPRYLIKTRGQQVTLSCSPISGHRSVSWYQQTPGQGLQFLFEYFSETQRNKGNFPGRFSGRQFSNSRSEMNVSTLELGDSALYLCASSPRTAADTQYFGPGTRLTVL.

The V call is TRBV30, the J call TRBJ2-1; TRBD2 aligns across 10 bases. With V trimmed by 4 bases and J by 4 bases, 4 bases remained unmatched. Looked up from germline, CDR1 is GTSNPN and CDR2 is SVGIG (reference sequence). The CDR3 runs to 14 residues. DNA for the CDR3: TGTGCCTGGACCGGTAGCGGGGGGTACAATGAGCAGTTCTTC. Its protein product is CAWTGSGGYNEQFF.

The chain joins TRBV29-1 to TRBJ2-7; the match to TRBD2 covers 7 bases. The germline CDR1 and CDR2 sequences are SQVTM and ANQGSEA. This CDR3 contains 12 residues. V gave up 3 bases and J gave up 2 bases; unmatched junction bases: 1. CDR3 residues: CSVEGGTYEQYF. In nucleotides, the CDR3 is TGCAGCGTTGAGGGGGGGACCTACGAGCAGTACTTC.

This clone occurred once. The chain uses TRBV10-3 and TRBJ1-2; TRBD1 aligns across 7 bases. The CDR3 is 15 amino acids. Germline values: CDR1 ENHRY, CDR2 SYGVKD. V dropped 0 bases and J dropped 1; count of bases not matched to a gene: 2. The CDR3, as DNA: TGTGCCATCAGTGAGTCGACAGGGCTTAACTATGGCTACACCTTC. Its protein is CAISESTGLNYGYTF.

V gene TRBV23-1 combines with J gene TRBJ2-3, with 10 bases fitting TRBD1. TRBV23-1 is annotated as an ORF whose role is uncertain. With V trimmed by 3 bases and J by 5 bases, 8 bases remained unmatched. The CDR3 has 16 residues. CDR3 protein: CASSQDRGTIEDTQYF. The DNA of the CDR3 is TGCGCCAGCAGTCAGGACAGGGGGACGATAGAAGATACGCAGTATTTT.

For this clone: One end of the junction varies from germline; a read error may be responsible. This chain connects TRBV15 to TRBJ2-6; D is ambiguous. The V gene's germline CDR1 is LNHNV and CDR2 YYDKDF (reference sequence). This CDR3 is built from 14 residues. The CDR3 is CAASRGSGANVLTF. The CDR3 DNA reads TGTGCCGCCAGCAGAGGTTCGGGGGCCAACGTCCTGACTTTC. Using reference TRBV15 and TRBJ2-6 for the parts outside the CDR3, the full variable domain is DAMVIQNPRYQVTQFGKPVTLSCSQTLNHNVMYWYQQKSSQAPKLLFHYYDKDFNNEADTPDNFQSRRPNTSFCFLDIRSPGLGDTAMYLCAASRGSGANVLTFGAGSRLTVL.

The chain is built from TRBV19 and TRBJ2-7, with D tentatively TRBD2 (7 bases). CDR3 size: 14 residues. V was clipped by 6 bases and J by 2 bases, with 14 bases between them. From germline, CDR1 is LNHDA and CDR2 SQIVND (reference sequence). CDR3 protein: CASSGGPGTYEQYF. The CDR3 nucleotides are TGTGCCAGTAGCGGGGGGCCGGGTACCTACGAGCAGTACTTC.

The count of this clone is one. The chain is built from TRBV20-1 and TRBJ1-1; D possibly corresponds to TRBD1 (5 bases). The V end lost 5 bases, the J end lost 5 bases, and 9 bases lay between the germline ends. The CDR3 has 11 amino acids. From germline, CDR1 is DFQATT and CDR2 SNEGSKA (reference sequence). CDR3 residues: CSAPRETEAFF. The CDR3 DNA is TGCAGTGCTCCCAGGGAAACTGAAGCTTTCTTT.

The V call is TRBV13, the J call TRBJ2-1, with D possibly being TRBD2 (6 bases). Trimming stripped 5 bases from V and 0 bases from J, with 11 bases between. This CDR3 spans 15 amino acids. Germline-derived CDR1 and CDR2 are PRHDT and FYEKMQ (reference sequence). CDR3 sequence reads: CASSERTNSYNEQFF. CDR3 nucleotides: TGTGCCAGCAGCGAAAGGACTAACTCCTACAATGAGCAGTTCTTC.

In the case of this clone: Other DNA sequences in the sample encode the same CDR3. CDR3 region: CASSLVAGGNTEAFF. Written as DNA, the CDR3 is TGCGCCAGCAGCTTGGTGGCGGGCGGGAACACTGAAGCTTTCTTT. The chain is built from TRBV5-1 and TRBJ1-1; D not certain. The V gene's germline CDR1 is SGHRS and CDR2 YFSETQ. With 0 bases removed from V and 1 base from J, the gap between germline ends came to 10 bases. CDR3 size: 15 residues.

The genes are TRBV19 and TRBJ2-6, with D perhaps matching TRBD2 (5 bases). CDR3 length equals 14 residues. The V and J ends lost 6 bases and 0 bases respectively, with 6 bases between them. Germline V lookup: CDR1 LNHDA, CDR2 SQIVND (reference sequence). The CDR3 bases are TGTGCCAGTAGCCGGGGCTCTGGGGCCAACGTCCTGACTTTC. Amino acids: CASSRGSGANVLTF.

This clone was observed a single time. This sequence joins TRBV5-1 and TRBJ2-5, with D possibly TRBD1 on 5 matching bases. Trimming left V 4 bases short and J 3 bases short, with 7 bases between. The length of the CDR3 is 12 residues. Germline V gene data show CDR1 as SGHRS and CDR2 as YFSETQ. CDR3 sequence reads: CASSEGEETQYF. The CDR3 coding sequence is TGCGCCAGCAGCGAAGGGGAAGAGACCCAGTACTTC.

The V call is TRBV19, the J call TRBJ2-7, with a possible D match to TRBD1 (6 bases). V lost 5 bases and J 9 bases, leaving 14 bases between the germline ends. Germline CDR1 and CDR2: LNHDA and SQIVND (reference sequence). The CDR3 has 12 amino acids. The CDR3 nucleotides read TGTGCCAGTAGTCAGGGACATTCTCGGCAGTACTTC. Translated: CASSQGHSRQYF.

J is TRBJ1-1 and V is TRBV11-2; D unresolved. CDR3 size: 13 residues. Trimming removed 2 bases from V and 7 bases from J, with 11 bases in between. In germline, CDR1 is SGHAT, CDR2 FQNNGV. This CDR3 reads CASSLITGSEAFF. DNA of the CDR3: TGTGCCAGCAGCTTAATCACTGGGAGTGAAGCTTTCTTT.

This clone has more than one count but fewer than ten. The CDR3 sequence: CASSQDPITGELFF. The CDR3 DNA reads TGCGCCAGCAGCCAAGATCCCATCACCGGGGAGCTGTTTTTT. V is TRBV4-1 and J is TRBJ2-2; no firm D call. The V end was cut by 0 bases, the J end by 4 bases, with 6 bases between. In germline, CDR1 is MGHRA, CDR2 YSYEKL. The CDR3 is made up of 14 amino acids.

The chain is built from TRBV27 and TRBJ1-2, with 11 bases that match TRBD1. CDR1 and CDR2 from the germline V gene are MNHEY and SMNVEV (reference sequence). V dropped 5 bases and J dropped 8; count of bases not matched to a gene: 7. This CDR3 has 14 amino acids. As DNA, the CDR3 is TGTGCCAGCAGTCCGGGACAGGGGGTGGGGGGCTACACCTTC. Its protein product is CASSPGQGVGGYTF.

The chain is built from TRBV4-1 and TRBJ2-3; D is possibly TRBD2 (6 bases). Germline values: CDR1 MGHRA, CDR2 YSYEKL. The CDR3 extends over 17 amino acids. V was pared by 4 bases and J by 6 bases, with 23 bases between. The DNA for the CDR3 is TGCGCCAGCAGCCGTTACCCATTTGGCGGGGCGGGGGATACGCAGTATTTT. Its protein product is CASSRYPFGGAGDTQYF.

The V and J genes are TRBV5-1 and TRBJ1-4, with 10 bases lining up with TRBD1. The CDR3 spans 15 residues. The ends lost 4 bases at V and 8 bases at J; junction bases unmatched: 8. Germline V gene sequence: CDR1 SGHRS, CDR2 YFSETQ. As DNA, the CDR3 is TGCGCCAGCAGCCGCTCCGGGACAGGGGAGGAAAAACTGTTTTTT. It yields the protein CASSRSGTGEEKLFF.

This clone showed up just once. The rearrangement uses TRBV7-9 and TRBJ2-1; the match to TRBD2 covers 9 bases. CDR3 size: 16 residues. The V segment lost 5 bases and the J segment 4 bases; nucleotides outside the gene matches: 9. Germline V CDR1 and CDR2: SEHNR, FQNEAQ (reference sequence). CDR3 region: CASSPRSSGAYNEQFF. The DNA for the CDR3 is TGTGCCAGCAGCCCCAGGTCTAGCGGGGCATACAATGAGCAGTTCTTC.